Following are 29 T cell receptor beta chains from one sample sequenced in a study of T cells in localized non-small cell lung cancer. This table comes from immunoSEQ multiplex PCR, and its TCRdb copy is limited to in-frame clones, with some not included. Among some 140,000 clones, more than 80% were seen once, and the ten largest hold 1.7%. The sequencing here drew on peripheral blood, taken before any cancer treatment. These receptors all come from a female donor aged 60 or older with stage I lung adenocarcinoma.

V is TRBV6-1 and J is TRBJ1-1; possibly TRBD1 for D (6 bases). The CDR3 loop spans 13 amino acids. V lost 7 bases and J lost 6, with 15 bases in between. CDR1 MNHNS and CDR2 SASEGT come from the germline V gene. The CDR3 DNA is TGTGCCAGCACCCCTCAGGGGAGGGCTGAAGCTTTCTTT. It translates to CASTPQGRAEAFF.

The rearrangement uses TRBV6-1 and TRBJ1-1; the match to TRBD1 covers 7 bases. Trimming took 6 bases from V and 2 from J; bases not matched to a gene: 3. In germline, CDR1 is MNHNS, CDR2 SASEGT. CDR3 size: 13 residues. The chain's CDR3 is CASRGQKNTEAFF. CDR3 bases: TGTGCCAGCAGGGGACAGAAAAACACTGAAGCTTTCTTT.

CDR3 amino acids: CASSFPGGLAIYNEQFF. The CDR3 DNA follows: TGTGCCAGCAGCTTCCCCGGGGGACTAGCGATTTACAATGAGCAGTTCTTC. This chain joins TRBV7-9 and TRBJ2-1, with 10 bases matching TRBD2. The germline CDR1 and CDR2 sequences are SEHNR and FQNEAQ (reference sequence). J was trimmed by 4 bases and V by 3 bases; bases with no gene match: 9. The CDR3 runs 17 residues.

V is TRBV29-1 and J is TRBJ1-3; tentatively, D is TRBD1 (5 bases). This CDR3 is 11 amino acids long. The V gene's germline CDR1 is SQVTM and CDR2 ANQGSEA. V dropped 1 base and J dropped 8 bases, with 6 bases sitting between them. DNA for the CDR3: TGCAGCGTTGAAGTGGGGGACACCATATATTTT. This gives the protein CSVEVGDTIYF.

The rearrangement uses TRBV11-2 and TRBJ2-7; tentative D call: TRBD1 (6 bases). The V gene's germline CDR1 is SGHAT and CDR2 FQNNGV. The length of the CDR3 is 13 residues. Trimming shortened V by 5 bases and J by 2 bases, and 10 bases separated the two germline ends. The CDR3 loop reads CASSQTGTYEQYF. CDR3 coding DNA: TGTGCCAGCAGCCAGACAGGAACCTACGAGCAGTACTTC.

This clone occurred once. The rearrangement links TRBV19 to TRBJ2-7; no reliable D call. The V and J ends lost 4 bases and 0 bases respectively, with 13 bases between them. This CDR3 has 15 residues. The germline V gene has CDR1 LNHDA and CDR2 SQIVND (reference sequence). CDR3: CASSKDQAGSYEQYF. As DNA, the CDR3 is TGTGCCAGTAGTAAGGATCAGGCCGGCTCCTACGAGCAGTACTTC.

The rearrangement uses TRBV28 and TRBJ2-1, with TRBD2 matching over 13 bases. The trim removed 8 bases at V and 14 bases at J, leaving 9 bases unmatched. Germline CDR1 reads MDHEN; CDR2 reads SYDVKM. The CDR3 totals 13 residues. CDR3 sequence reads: CASGGLAGAAEFF. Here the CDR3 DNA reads TGTGCCAGCGGAGGACTAGCGGGAGCGGCAGAGTTCTTC.

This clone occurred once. In DNA form, the CDR3 reads TGCAGCGTTTGGGGAGAGATGAACACTGAAGCTTTCTTT. Its translation is CSVWGEMNTEAFF. The gene calls are TRBV29-1 and TRBJ1-1, with D hard to call. This CDR3 has 13 amino acids. The germline CDR1 and CDR2 sequences are SQVTM and ANQGSEA. Trimming left V 5 bases short and J 0 bases short, with 10 bases between.

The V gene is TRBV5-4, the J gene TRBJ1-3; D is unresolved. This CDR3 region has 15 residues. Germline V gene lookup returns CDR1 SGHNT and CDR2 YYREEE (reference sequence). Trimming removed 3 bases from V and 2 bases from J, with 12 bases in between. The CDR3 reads CASSSPGKTGNTIYF. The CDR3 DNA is TGTGCCAGCAGCTCCCCCGGTAAAACTGGAAACACCATATATTTT.

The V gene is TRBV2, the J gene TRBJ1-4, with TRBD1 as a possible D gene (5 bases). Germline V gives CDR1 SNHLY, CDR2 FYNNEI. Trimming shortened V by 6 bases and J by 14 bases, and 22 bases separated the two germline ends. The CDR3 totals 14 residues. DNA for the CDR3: TGTGCCAGCAGCCGGGACTCGGGAGGGGTTCAGCTGTTTTTT. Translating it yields CASSRDSGGVQLFF.

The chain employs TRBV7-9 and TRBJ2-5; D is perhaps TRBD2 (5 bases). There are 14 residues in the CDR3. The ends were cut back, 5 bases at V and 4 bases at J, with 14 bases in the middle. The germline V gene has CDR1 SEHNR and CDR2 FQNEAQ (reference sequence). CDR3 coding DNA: TGTGCCAGCAGCCCCTCCGCGGGTGGAGAGACCCAGTACTTC. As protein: CASSPSAGGETQYF.

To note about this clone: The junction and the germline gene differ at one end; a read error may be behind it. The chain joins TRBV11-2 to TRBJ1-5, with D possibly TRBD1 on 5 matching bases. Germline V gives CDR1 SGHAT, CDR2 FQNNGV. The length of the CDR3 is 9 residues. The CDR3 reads CASITRGEF. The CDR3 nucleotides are TGTGCCAGCATCACCCGGGGCGAGTTT.

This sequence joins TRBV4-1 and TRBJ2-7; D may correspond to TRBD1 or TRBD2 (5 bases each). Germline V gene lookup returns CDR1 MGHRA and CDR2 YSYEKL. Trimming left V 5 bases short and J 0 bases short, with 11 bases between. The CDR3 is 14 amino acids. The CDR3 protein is CASSARDRSYEQYF. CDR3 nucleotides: TGCGCCAGCAGCGCCCGGGACCGCTCCTACGAGCAGTACTTC.

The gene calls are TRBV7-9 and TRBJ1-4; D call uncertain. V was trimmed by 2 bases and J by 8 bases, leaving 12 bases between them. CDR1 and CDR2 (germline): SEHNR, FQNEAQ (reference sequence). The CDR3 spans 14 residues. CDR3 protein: CASSLTLEGEKLFF. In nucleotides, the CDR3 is TGTGCCAGCAGCTTAACCCTTGAGGGCGAAAAACTGTTTTTT. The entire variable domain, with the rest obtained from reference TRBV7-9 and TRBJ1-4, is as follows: DTGVSQNPRHKITKRGQNVTFRCDPISEHNRLYWYRQTLGQGPEFLTYFQNEAQLEKSRLLSDRFSAERPKGSFSTLEIQRTEQGDSAMYLCASSLTLEGEKLFFGSGTQLSVL.

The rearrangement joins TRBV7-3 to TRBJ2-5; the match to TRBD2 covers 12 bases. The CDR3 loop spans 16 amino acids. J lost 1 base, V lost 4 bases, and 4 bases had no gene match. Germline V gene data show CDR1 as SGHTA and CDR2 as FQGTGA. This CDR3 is CASSSGLAGSQETQYF. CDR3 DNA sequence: TGTGCCAGCAGCTCTGGACTAGCGGGGTCCCAAGAGACCCAGTACTTC.

The CDR3 loop reads CASSALQRMNTEAFF. The CDR3, as DNA: TGTGCCAGCAGCGCTTTACAGAGAATGAACACTGAAGCTTTCTTT. This chain connects TRBV5-4 to TRBJ1-1, with D hard to call. V dropped 4 bases and J dropped 0 bases, with 13 bases sitting between them. The CDR3 contains 15 residues. Germline V gene data show CDR1 as SGHNT and CDR2 as YYREEE (reference sequence).

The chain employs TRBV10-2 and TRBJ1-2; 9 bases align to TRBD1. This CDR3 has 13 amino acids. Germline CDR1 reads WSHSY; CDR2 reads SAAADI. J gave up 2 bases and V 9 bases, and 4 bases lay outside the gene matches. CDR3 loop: CASITGGNYGYTF. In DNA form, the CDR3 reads TGCGCCAGTATAACAGGGGGCAACTATGGCTACACCTTC.

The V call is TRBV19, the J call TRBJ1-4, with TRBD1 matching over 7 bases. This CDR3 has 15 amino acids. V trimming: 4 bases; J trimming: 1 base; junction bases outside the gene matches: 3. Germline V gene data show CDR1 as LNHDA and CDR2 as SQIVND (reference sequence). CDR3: CASSSRDRTNEKLFF. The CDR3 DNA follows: TGTGCCAGTAGTAGCAGGGACAGAACTAATGAAAAACTGTTTTTT.

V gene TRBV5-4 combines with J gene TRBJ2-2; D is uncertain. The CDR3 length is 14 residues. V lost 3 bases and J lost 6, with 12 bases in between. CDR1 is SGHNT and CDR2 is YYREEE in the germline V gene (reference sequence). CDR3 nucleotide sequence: TGTGCCAGCAGCTCAACCCCCCACGCCGGGGAGCTGTTTTTT. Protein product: CASSSTPHAGELFF.

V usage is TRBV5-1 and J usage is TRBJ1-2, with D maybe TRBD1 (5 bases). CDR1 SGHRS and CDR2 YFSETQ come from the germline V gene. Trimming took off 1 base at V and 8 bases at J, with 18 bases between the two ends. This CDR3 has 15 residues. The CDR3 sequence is CASSLLPGGSLGYTF. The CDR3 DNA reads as TGCGCCAGCAGCTTGTTACCCGGGGGGTCGCTCGGCTACACCTTC.

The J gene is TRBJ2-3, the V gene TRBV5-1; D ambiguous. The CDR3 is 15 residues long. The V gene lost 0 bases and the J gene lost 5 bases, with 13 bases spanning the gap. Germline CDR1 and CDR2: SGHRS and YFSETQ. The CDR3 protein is CASSLVFASVDTQYF. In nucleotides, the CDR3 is TGCGCCAGCAGCTTGGTTTTCGCGAGTGTAGATACGCAGTATTTT.

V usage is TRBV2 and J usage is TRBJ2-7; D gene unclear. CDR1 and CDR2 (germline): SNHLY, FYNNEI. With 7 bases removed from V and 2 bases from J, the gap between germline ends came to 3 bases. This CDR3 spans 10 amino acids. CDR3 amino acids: CASKTYEQYF. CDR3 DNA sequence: TGTGCCAGCAAAACCTACGAGCAGTACTTC.

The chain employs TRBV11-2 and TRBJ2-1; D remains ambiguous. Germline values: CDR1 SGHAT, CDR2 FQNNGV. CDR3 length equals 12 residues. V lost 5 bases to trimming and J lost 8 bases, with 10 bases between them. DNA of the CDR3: TGTGCCAGCAGCCCCTACAGAGATGAGCAGTTCTTC. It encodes CASSPYRDEQFF.

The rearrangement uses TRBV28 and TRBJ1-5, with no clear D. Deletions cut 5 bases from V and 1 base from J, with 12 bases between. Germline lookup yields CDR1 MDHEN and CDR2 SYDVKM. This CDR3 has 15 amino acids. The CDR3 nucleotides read TGTGCCAGCAGTCCCCGATTTATAAGCAATCAGCCCCAGCATTTT. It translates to CASSPRFISNQPQHF. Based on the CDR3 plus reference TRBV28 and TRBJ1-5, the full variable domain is DVKVTQSSRYLVKRTGEKVFLECVQDMDHENMFWYRQDPGLGLRLIYFSYDVKMKEKGDIPEGYSVSREKKERFSLILESASTNQTSMYLCASSPRFISNQPQHFGDGTRLSIL.

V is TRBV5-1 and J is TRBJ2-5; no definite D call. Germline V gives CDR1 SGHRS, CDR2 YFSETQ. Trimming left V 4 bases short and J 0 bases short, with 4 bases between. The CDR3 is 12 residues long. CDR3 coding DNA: TGCGCCAGCAGCCAAAACCAAGAGACCCAGTACTTC. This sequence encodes CASSQNQETQYF.

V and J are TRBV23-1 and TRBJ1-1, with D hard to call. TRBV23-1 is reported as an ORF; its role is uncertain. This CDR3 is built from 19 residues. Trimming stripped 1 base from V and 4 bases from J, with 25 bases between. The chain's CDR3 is CASSQYLSYPKQSCTEAFF. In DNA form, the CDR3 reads TGCGCCAGCAGTCAATACCTTAGTTACCCCAAGCAGAGTTGCACTGAAGCTTTCTTT.

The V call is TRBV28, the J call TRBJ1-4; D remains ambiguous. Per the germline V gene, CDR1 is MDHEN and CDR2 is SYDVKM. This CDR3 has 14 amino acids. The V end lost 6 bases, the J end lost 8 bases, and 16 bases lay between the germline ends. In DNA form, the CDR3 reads TGTGCCAGCAGCCCTCGGAATCTACACGAAAAACTGTTTTTT. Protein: CASSPRNLHEKLFF.

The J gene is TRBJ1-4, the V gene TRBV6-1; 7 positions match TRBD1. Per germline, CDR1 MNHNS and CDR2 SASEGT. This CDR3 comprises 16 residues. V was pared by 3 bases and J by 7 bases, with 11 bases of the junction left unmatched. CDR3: CASSEFNRGAGEKLFF. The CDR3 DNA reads TGTGCCAGCAGTGAGTTTAACAGGGGAGCCGGTGAAAAACTGTTTTTT.

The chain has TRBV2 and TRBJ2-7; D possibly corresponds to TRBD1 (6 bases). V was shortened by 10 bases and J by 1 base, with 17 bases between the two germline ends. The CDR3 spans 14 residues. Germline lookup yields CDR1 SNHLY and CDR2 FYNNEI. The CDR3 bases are TGTGCCACCACACGGGACACCCAATCCTACGAGCAGTACTTC. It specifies CATTRDTQSYEQYF.